These 23 T cell receptor beta chains originate from one sample sequenced in a study of Graves' ophthalmopathy and Graves' hyperthyroidism. Researchers took RNA transcripts and amplified TCR beta CDR3 regions from them. After a first-round RT-PCR with HTBI primers, a second-round multiplex PCR was run. MiXCR was run by TCRdb on the multiplex PCR reads, yielding one entry per CDR3 protein. The table has approximately 540,000 distinct CDR3 sequences, under 45% seen once; the top ten hold about 4%. Sequenced material: peripheral blood or thyroid tissue (not recorded which). Source of these receptors: an adult man with Graves' hyperthyroidism.

The chain is built from TRBV7-8 and TRBJ2-5, with TRBD2 matching 7 bases. Losses at the gene ends were 4 bases for V and 1 base for J; bases not matched to a gene: 9. The CDR3 contains 16 residues. Per germline, CDR1 SGHVS and CDR2 FQNEAQ. In DNA form, the CDR3 reads TGTGCCAGCAGCTCCCTTCCAGCGGGGCTCCAAGAGACCCAGTACTTC. This translates into CASSSLPAGLQETQYF.

In regard to this clonotype: One end of the junction varies from germline; a read error may be responsible. The chain employs TRBV6-5 and TRBJ1-4, with 11 positions matching TRBD1. Germline lookup yields CDR1 MNHEY and CDR2 SVGAGI. The CDR3 consists of 18 residues. The chain's CDR3 is CAGSSSPGQGATNEKLFF. The DNA for the CDR3 is TGTGCCGGCAGTTCCTCACCGGGACAGGGGGCAACTAATGAAAAACTGTTTTTT.

The chain couples TRBV29-1 to TRBJ2-5; 7 bases fit TRBD1. The V and J ends lost 8 bases and 5 bases, in that order; junction bases with no gene match: 8. The germline CDR1 and CDR2 sequences are SQVTM and ANQGSEA. The CDR3 runs 12 residues. The CDR3 loop reads CSPTGTFETQYF. CDR3 DNA sequence: TGCAGCCCGACAGGGACATTCGAGACCCAGTACTTC.

The rearrangement links TRBV4-2 to TRBJ1-4; the match to TRBD1 covers 10 bases. The CDR3 consists of 14 residues. Germline trimming cut 8 bases from V and 7 bases from J; bases unmatched to any gene: 7. The germline V gene has CDR1 LGHNA and CDR2 YNFKEQ. The CDR3 sequence: CASPGDRGSEKLFF. The CDR3 region has the DNA TGTGCCAGCCCTGGGGACAGGGGAAGTGAAAAACTGTTTTTT.

The chain recombines TRBV10-3 with TRBJ2-7; D possibly corresponds to TRBD1 (6 bases). This CDR3 contains 12 residues. V dropped 8 bases and J dropped 1 base, with 9 bases sitting between them. Germline values: CDR1 ENHRY, CDR2 SYGVKD. CDR3 amino acids: CAIRTGSYEQYF. CDR3 in DNA: TGTGCCATCCGAACAGGGTCCTACGAGCAGTACTTC.

Ten or more counts support this clonotype. The chain is built from TRBV7-8 and TRBJ2-5, with TRBD2 identical over 11 bases. This CDR3 contains 16 residues. Per the germline V gene, CDR1 is SGHVS and CDR2 is FQNEAQ. V lost 4 bases to trimming and J lost 2 bases; unmatched junction nucleotides: 6. The CDR3 here is CASSSLAGGTQETQYF. The DNA of the CDR3 is TGTGCCAGCAGCTCCTTAGCGGGGGGGACGCAAGAGACCCAGTACTTC.

CDR3 nucleotides: TGTGCCAGCAGCACGTCCCTGAACACTGAAGCTTTCTTT. Its translation is CASSTSLNTEAFF. The rearrangement joins TRBV27 to TRBJ1-1; D is unclear. The germline CDR1 and CDR2 sequences are MNHEY and SMNVEV (reference sequence). V was pared by 6 bases and J by 0 bases, with 8 bases between. This CDR3 has 13 amino acids.

This clonotype was seen only a few times. V and J are TRBV2 and TRBJ2-3; 10 nucleotides agree with TRBD2. CDR1 is SNHLY, CDR2 FYNNEI, per germline. There are 15 residues in the CDR3. V gave up 11 bases and J gave up 1 base; unmatched junction bases: 9. The CDR3, as DNA: TGTGCCGGTCGCGAGGGGACTAGCGGCACAGATACGCAGTATTTT. It is translated as CAGREGTSGTDTQYF.

This clonotype appeared many times. The chain combines TRBV9 with TRBJ2-6; D is ambiguous. Germline V gene sequence: CDR1 SGDLS, CDR2 YYNGEE. This CDR3 has 16 residues. Trimming pared 0 bases from V and 0 bases from J, leaving 7 bases between. The CDR3 DNA reads as TGTGCCAGCAGCGTAGCTGCGATCTCTGGGGCCAACGTCCTGACTTTC. Translated: CASSVAAISGANVLTF. The whole variable domain, filled in from reference TRBV9 and TRBJ2-6, reads DSGVTQTPKHLITATGQRVTLRCSPRSGDLSVYWYQQSLDQGLQFLIQYYNGEERAKGNILERFSAQQFPDLHSELNLSSLELGDSALYFCASSVAAISGANVLTFGAGSRLTVL.

The V gene is TRBV9, the J gene TRBJ2-5; 9 bases fit TRBD2. TRBJ2-1 explains the end of the DNA better; the J call may be wrong. CDR1 and CDR2 (germline): SGDLS, YYNGEE. This CDR3 has 15 residues. The CDR3 region is CASSVRGGPGNEQFF. The CDR3 coding sequence is TGTGCCAGCAGCGTGCGGGGGGGGCCAGGGAATGAGCAGTTCTTC.

This clonotype was seen more than once but under ten times. V usage is TRBV12-5 and J usage is TRBJ1-1; no definite D call. Germline CDR1 and CDR2: LGHNT and FRNRAP. Trimming took off 2 bases at V and 3 bases at J, with 16 bases between the two ends. The CDR3 covers 16 residues. CDR3 protein: CASGLILGRRDTEAFF. The CDR3 DNA follows: TGTGCTAGTGGTTTGATCCTCGGACGGCGAGACACTGAAGCTTTCTTT.

This rearrangement joins TRBV10-2 to TRBJ1-6; TRBD1 agrees at 8 bases. The J segment lost 7 bases and the V segment lost 4 bases, leaving 21 bases of the junction unmatched. CDR1 and CDR2 from the germline V gene are WSHSY and SAAADI. The CDR3 consists of 20 residues. CDR3 amino acids: CASSGQGATQFPTGNSPLHF. The DNA of the CDR3 is TGCGCCAGCAGTGGGCAGGGGGCCACACAATTCCCAACAGGGAATTCACCCCTCCACTTT.

This clonotype was seen ten or more times. V gene TRBV7-3 combines with J gene TRBJ1-6; tentatively, D is TRBD1 (6 bases). CDR1 and CDR2 from the germline V gene are SGHTA and FQGTGA. The CDR3 is 14 residues long. Trimming cost V 2 bases and J 9 bases, with 11 bases left between them. The CDR3 sequence: CASSLGLGGSPLHF. CDR3 in DNA: TGTGCCAGCAGCTTAGGACTAGGGGGTTCACCCCTCCACTTT. The full variable domain, its missing parts supplied by reference TRBV7-3 and TRBJ1-6, is GAGVSQTPSNKVTEKGKYVELRCDPISGHTALYWYRQSLGQGPEFLIYFQGTGAADDSGLPNDRFFAVRPEGSVSTLKIQRTERGDSAVYLCASSLGLGGSPLHFGNGTRLTVT.

The table lists this clonotype with a count of one. This sequence may be a read error, since a much larger clone differs from it by one base. This rearrangement joins TRBV12-3 or TRBV12-4 to TRBJ2-5, with D tentatively TRBD2 (6 bases). This CDR3 is 13 amino acids long. CDR3 residues: CASSSVTQETRYF. The CDR3 region has the DNA TGTGCTTCCTCTAGCGTTACACAAGAGACCCGGTACTTC.

This chain joins TRBV12-3 or TRBV12-4 and TRBJ1-4; 10 bases map to TRBD1. This CDR3 comprises 14 residues. The V gene end was trimmed by 6 bases and the J gene end by 6 bases; junction bases not matched to a gene: 4. The CDR3 nucleotides read TGTGCCAGCAGACCGGGACAGGGGTATGAAAAACTGTTTTTT. Translating gives CASRPGQGYEKLFF.

The chain uses TRBV5-1 and TRBJ2-7; tentatively, D is TRBD2 (5 bases). Trimming pared 2 bases from V and 3 bases from J, leaving 24 bases between. Germline-derived CDR1 and CDR2 are SGHRS and YFSETQ. The CDR3 consists of 18 residues. The CDR3, as DNA: TGCGCCAGCAGCTTTCACCGGGCCGAGGGCCGATGGGGCTACGAGCAGTACTTC. Translation: CASSFHRAEGRWGYEQYF.

This clonotype has more than one count but fewer than ten. A read error may be the cause here, since a much bigger clone is one base away. The rearrangement joins TRBV20-1 to TRBJ2-5, with D maybe TRBD2 (6 bases). The CDR3 is made up of 15 amino acids. Germline V gives CDR1 DFQATT, CDR2 SNEGSKA (reference sequence). CDR3 nucleotide sequence: TGCAGTGCTAGAGATGGCCTAGCGACCCAAGAGATCCAGTACTTC. It encodes CSARDGLATQEIQYF.

The rearrangement uses TRBV29-1 and TRBJ2-7; 10 bases align to TRBD1. The CDR3 spans 14 residues. Germline V gives CDR1 SQVTM, CDR2 ANQGSEA. The trim removed 5 bases at V and 2 bases at J, leaving 6 bases unmatched. CDR3 sequence: CSVLTGTGAYEQYF. In DNA, the CDR3 is TGCAGCGTTCTTACCGGGACAGGGGCCTACGAGCAGTACTTC.

This clonotype was found many times. The chain links TRBV7-9 to TRBJ1-2; D call uncertain. The germline V gene encodes CDR1 SEHNR and CDR2 FQNEAQ (reference sequence). V gave up 5 bases and J gave up 11 bases, with 24 bases separating them. The CDR3 totals 15 residues. The CDR3 coding sequence is TGTGCCAGCAGCCCTCGTCGGACCTACCACCTGAGGTACACCTTC. It specifies CASSPRRTYHLRYTF. The whole variable domain, filled in from reference TRBV7-9 and TRBJ1-2, reads DTGVSQNPRHKITKRGQNVTFRCDPISEHNRLYWYRQTLGQGPEFLTYFQNEAQLEKSRLLSDRFSAERPKGSFSTLEIQRTEQGDSAMYLCASSPRRTYHLRYTFGSGTRLTVV.

In this sample, this clonotype turned up many times. The V and J genes are TRBV11-2 and TRBJ1-1; tentative D call: TRBD1 (5 bases). Per germline, CDR1 SGHAT and CDR2 FQNNGV. V was cut by 6 bases and J by 1 base, with 15 bases left in between. The CDR3 runs to 15 residues. CDR3 sequence (DNA): TGTGCCAGCAGACCTCAGGGCATCAGGAACACTGAAGCTTTCTTT. Its translation is CASRPQGIRNTEAFF. The whole variable domain, remainder taken from reference TRBV11-2 and TRBJ1-1, is EAGVAQSPRYKIIEKRQSVAFWCNPISGHATLYWYQQILGQGPKLLIQFQNNGVVDDSQLPKDRFSAERLKGVDSTLKIQPAKLEDSAVYLCASRPQGIRNTEAFFGQGTRLTVV.

The genes are TRBV7-2 and TRBJ1-2; 11 bases fit TRBD1. This CDR3 contains 16 residues. The ends lost 5 bases at V and 7 bases at J; junction bases unmatched: 12. In germline, CDR1 is SGHTA, CDR2 FQGNSA. CDR3 sequence: CASSVGGQGAYRGYTF. CDR3 DNA: TGTGCCAGCAGCGTTGGAGGACAGGGGGCGTATCGTGGCTACACCTTC.

This clonotype occurred many times. The J gene is TRBJ1-2, the V gene TRBV29-1; D remains ambiguous. CDR3 size: 10 residues. V gave up 4 bases and J gave up 6 bases, with 6 bases separating them. Germline V gene lookup returns CDR1 SQVTM and CDR2 ANQGSEA. CDR3 sequence reads: CSVADDGYTF. For the CDR3, the DNA is TGCAGCGTTGCCGACGATGGCTACACCTTC.

The rearrangement joins TRBV7-9 to TRBJ2-7; 10 bases match TRBD2. Germline V gene lookup returns CDR1 SEHNR and CDR2 FQNEAQ (reference sequence). Trimming cost V 5 bases and J 0 bases; bases outside gene matches: 10. The CDR3 sequence is 17 residues long. The CDR3 protein is CASSLITSGIHSYEQYF. CDR3 in DNA: TGTGCCAGCAGCCTGATTACTAGCGGGATCCACTCCTACGAGCAGTACTTC.